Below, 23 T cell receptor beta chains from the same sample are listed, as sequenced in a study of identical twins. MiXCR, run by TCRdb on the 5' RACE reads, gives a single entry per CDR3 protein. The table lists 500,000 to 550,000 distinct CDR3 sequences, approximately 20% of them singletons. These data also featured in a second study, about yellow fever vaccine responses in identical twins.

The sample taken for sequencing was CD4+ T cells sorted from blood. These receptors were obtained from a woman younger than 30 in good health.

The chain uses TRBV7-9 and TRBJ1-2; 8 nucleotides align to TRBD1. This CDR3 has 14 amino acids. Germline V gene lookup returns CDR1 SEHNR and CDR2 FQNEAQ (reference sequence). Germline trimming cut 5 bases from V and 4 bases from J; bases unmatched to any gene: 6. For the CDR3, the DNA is TGTGCCAGCAGCGTCACGGGACAGGCCTATGGCTACACCTTC. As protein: CASSVTGQAYGYTF.

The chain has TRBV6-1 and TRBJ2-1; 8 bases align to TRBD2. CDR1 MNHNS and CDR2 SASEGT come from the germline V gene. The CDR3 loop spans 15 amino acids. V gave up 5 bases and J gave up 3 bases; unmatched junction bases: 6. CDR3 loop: CASSITSGHYNEQFF. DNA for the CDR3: TGTGCCAGCAGTATAACTAGCGGACACTACAATGAGCAGTTCTTC.

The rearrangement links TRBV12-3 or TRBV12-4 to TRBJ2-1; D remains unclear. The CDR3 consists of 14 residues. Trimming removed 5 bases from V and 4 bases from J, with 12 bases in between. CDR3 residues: CASSPFGNYNEQFF. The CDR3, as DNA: TGTGCCAGCAGTCCTTTTGGAAATTACAATGAGCAGTTCTTC.

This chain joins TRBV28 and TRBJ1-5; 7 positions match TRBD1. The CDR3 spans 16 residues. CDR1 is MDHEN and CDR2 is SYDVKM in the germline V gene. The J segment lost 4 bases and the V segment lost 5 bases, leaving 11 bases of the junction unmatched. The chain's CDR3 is CASSRKTGSRNQPQHF. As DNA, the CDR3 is TGTGCCAGCAGTCGAAAGACAGGGAGTAGGAATCAGCCCCAGCATTTT.

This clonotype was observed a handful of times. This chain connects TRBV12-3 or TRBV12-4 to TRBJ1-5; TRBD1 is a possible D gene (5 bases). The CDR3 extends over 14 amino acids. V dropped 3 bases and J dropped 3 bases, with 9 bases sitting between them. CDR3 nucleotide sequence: TGTGCCAGCAGTTTTGGGACCTACAATCAGCCCCAGCATTTT. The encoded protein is CASSFGTYNQPQHF.

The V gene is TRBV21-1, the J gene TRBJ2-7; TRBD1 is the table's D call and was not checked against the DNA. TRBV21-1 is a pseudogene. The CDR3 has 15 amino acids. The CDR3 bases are TGTGCCGTAAAGGGGGGTCCGGGAAAGAACTACGAGCAGTACTTC. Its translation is CAVKGGPGKNYEQYF.

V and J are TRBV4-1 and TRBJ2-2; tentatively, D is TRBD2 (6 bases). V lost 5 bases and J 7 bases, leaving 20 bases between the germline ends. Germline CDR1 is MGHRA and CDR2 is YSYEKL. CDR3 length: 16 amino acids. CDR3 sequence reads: CASSLSPSRLDGELFF. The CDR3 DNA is TGCGCCAGCAGCTTAAGCCCCTCCAGACTAGACGGGGAGCTGTTTTTT.

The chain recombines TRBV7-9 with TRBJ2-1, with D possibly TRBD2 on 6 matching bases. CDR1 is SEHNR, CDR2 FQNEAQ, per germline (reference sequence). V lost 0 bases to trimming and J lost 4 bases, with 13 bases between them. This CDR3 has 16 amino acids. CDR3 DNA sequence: TGTGCCAGCAGCTTAGCGCTAGGCCGGGAGTACAATGAGCAGTTCTTC. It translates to CASSLALGREYNEQFF.

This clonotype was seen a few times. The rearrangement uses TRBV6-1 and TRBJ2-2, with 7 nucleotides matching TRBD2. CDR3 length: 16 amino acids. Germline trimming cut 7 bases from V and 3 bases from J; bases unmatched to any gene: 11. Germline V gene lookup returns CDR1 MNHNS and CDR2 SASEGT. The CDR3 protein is CASTPWAGVDTGELFF. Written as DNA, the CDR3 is TGTGCCAGCACCCCCTGGGCGGGAGTAGACACCGGGGAGCTGTTTTTT.

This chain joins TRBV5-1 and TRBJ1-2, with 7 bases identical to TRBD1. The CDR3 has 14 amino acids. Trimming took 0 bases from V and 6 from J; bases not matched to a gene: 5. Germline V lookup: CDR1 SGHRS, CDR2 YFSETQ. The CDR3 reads CASSLAYRGDGYTF. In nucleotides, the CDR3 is TGCGCCAGCAGCTTGGCCTACAGGGGAGATGGCTACACCTTC.

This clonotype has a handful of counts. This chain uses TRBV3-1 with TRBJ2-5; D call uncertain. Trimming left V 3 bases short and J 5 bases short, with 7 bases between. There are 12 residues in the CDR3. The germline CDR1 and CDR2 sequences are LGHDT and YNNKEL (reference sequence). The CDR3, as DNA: TGTGCCAGCAGCCACCTCCAGGAGACCCAGTACTTC. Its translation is CASSHLQETQYF.

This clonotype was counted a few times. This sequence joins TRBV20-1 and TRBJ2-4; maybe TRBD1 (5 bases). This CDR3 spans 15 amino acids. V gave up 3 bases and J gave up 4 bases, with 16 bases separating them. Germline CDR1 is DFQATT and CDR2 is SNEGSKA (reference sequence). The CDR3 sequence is CSASARVPTKNIQYF. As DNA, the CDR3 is TGCAGTGCTAGTGCCAGGGTCCCGACTAAAAACATTCAGTACTTC.

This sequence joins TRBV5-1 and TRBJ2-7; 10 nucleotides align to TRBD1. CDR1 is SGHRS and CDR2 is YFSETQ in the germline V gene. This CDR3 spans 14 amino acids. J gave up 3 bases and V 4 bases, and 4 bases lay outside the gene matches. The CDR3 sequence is CASSTGQGIYEQYF. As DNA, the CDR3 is TGCGCCAGCAGCACGGGACAGGGGATCTACGAGCAGTACTTC.

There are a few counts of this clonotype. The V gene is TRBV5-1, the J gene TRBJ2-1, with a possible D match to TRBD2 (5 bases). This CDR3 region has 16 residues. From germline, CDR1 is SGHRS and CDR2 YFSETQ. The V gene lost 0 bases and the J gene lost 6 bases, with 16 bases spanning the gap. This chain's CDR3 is CASSLGLALAGNEQFF. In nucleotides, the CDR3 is TGCGCCAGCAGCTTGGGTCTCGCGCTAGCCGGCAATGAGCAGTTCTTC.

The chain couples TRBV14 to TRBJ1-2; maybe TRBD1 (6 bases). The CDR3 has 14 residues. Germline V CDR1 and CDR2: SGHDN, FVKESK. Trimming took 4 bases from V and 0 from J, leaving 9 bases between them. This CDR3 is CASSLGTTNYGYTF. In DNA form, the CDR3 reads TGTGCCAGCAGCCTCGGGACAACTAACTATGGCTACACCTTC.

CDR3 nucleotides: TGTGCCAGCTCACCCGGGTCGAGCAATGAGCAGTTCTTC. Protein sequence: CASSPGSSNEQFF. J is TRBJ2-1 and V is TRBV18, with unresolved D. Germline CDR1 and CDR2: KGHSH and LQKENI. The CDR3 runs to 13 residues. V was clipped by 3 bases and J by 6 bases, with 9 bases between them.

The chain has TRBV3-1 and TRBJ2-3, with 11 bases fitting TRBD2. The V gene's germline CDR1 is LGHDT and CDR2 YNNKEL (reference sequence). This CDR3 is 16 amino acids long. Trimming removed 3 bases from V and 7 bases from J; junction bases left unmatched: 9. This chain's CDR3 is CASSHLAGGPGNTQYF. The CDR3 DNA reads TGTGCCAGCAGCCATCTAGCGGGGGGCCCGGGGAATACGCAGTATTTT.

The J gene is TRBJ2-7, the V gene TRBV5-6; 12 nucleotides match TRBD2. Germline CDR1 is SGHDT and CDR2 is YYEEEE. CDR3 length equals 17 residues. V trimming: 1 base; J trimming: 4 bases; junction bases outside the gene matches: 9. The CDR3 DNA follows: TGTGCCAGCAGCTTGTGGCTAGCGGGAGGGCCCTATTACGAGCAGTACTTC. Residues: CASSLWLAGGPYYEQYF. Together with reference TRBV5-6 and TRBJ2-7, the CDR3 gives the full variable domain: DAGVTQSPTHLIKTRGQQVTLRCSPKSGHDTVSWYQQALGQGPQFIFQYYEEEERQRGNFPDRFSGHQFPNYSSELNVNALLLGDSALYLCASSLWLAGGPYYEQYFGPGTRLTVT.

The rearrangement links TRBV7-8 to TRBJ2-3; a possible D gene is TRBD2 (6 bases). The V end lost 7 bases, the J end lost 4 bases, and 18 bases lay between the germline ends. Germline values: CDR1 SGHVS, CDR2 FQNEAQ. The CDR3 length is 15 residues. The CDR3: CASTQGAGYSDTQYF. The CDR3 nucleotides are TGTGCCAGCACCCAAGGGGCGGGATATTCAGATACGCAGTATTTT.

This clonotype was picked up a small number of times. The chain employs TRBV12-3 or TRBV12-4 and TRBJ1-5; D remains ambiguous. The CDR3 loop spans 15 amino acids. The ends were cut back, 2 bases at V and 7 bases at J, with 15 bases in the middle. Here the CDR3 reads CASSLFGVGLQPQHF. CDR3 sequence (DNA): TGTGCCAGCAGTTTATTTGGTGTAGGGCTGCAGCCCCAGCATTTT.

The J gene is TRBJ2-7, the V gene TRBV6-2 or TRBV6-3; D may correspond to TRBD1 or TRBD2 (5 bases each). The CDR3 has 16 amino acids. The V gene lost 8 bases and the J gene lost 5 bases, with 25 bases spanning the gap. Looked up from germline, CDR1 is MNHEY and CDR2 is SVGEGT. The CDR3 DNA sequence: TGTGCCAGCTCCCCCCCATCCCGGGGCGCGAGGAACGAGCAGTACTTC. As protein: CASSPPSRGARNEQYF.

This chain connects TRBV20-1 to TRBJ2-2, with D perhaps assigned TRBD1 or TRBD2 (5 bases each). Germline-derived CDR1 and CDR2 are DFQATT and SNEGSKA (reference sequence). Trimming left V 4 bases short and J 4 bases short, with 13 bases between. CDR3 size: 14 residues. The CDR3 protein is CSANRDLITGELFF. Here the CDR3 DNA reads TGCAGTGCTAACCGGGACCTAATCACCGGGGAGCTGTTTTTT.

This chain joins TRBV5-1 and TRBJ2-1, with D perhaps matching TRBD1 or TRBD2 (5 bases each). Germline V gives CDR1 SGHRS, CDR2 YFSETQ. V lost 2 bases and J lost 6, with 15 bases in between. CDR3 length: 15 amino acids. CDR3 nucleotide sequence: TGCGCCAGCAGCTTCGTACCGGGACCAATCAATGAGCAGTTCTTC. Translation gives CASSFVPGPINEQFF.